The 8 T cell receptor beta chains presented below share a single source sample, sequenced in a study of coeliac disease. TCRdb's table, derived via immunoSEQ multiplex PCR, lists solely in-frame clones and lacks some. The sample holds around 2,200 clones, 60% to 75% seen once. The sequencing input was intraepithelial lymphocytes from the gut. Receptors originate from a woman in her sixties or seventies with celiac disease on a gluten-free diet.

This clone is large within its sample. The gene calls are TRBV7-9 and TRBJ1-1; D gene uncertain. CDR1 is SEHNR and CDR2 is FQNEAQ in the germline V gene (reference sequence). The length of the CDR3 is 14 residues. V was cut by 5 bases and J by 1 base, with 11 bases left in between. CDR3 sequence reads: CASSPLGANTEAFF. The CDR3 DNA reads TGTGCCAGCAGCCCCCTCGGAGCGAACACTGAAGCTTTCTTT.

This chain joins TRBV12-5 and TRBJ2-3; perhaps TRBD2 as D (5 bases). CDR1 is LGHNT and CDR2 is FRNRAP in the germline V gene. Trimming left V 3 bases short and J 2 bases short, with 6 bases between. The CDR3 is 13 amino acids. The CDR3 DNA is TGTGCTAGTGGTTTCCGGGACACAGATACGCAGTATTTT. Amino acids: CASGFRDTDTQYF.

The genes are TRBV5-4 and TRBJ2-3, with 8 nucleotides matching TRBD2. With 3 bases clipped from V and 5 bases from J, the junction kept 8 bases outside the gene matches. Germline V gives CDR1 SGHNT, CDR2 YYREEE (reference sequence). The CDR3 spans 15 residues. The CDR3 protein is CASSSFDREGDTQYF. The CDR3 nucleotides are TGTGCCAGCAGCTCCTTTGACCGGGAGGGAGATACGCAGTATTTT.

V gene TRBV9 combines with J gene TRBJ2-1, with a tentative D call TRBD2 (5 bases). The ends were cut back, 4 bases at V and 8 bases at J, with 22 bases in the middle. The CDR3 runs to 16 residues. CDR1 and CDR2 (germline): SGDLS, YYNGEE. The CDR3 protein is CASSSSVSGKAHEQFF. In DNA, the CDR3 is TGTGCCAGCAGCTCCAGTGTTTCGGGGAAGGCCCATGAGCAGTTCTTC.

J is TRBJ1-4 and V is TRBV5-1; D is unclear. Looked up from germline, CDR1 is SGHRS and CDR2 is YFSETQ. Trimming pared 3 bases from V and 0 bases from J, leaving 9 bases between. CDR3 size: 15 residues. CDR3 region: CASSSLGPTNEKLFF. For the CDR3, the DNA is TGCGCCAGCAGCTCCCTAGGTCCAACTAATGAAAAACTGTTTTTT.

By sample fraction, this clone is hyperexpanded. V and J are TRBV7-9 and TRBJ1-2; 12 bases are a match to TRBD1. Germline V gene lookup returns CDR1 SEHNR and CDR2 FQNEAQ (reference sequence). V was pared by 5 bases and J by 6 bases, with 13 bases of the junction left unmatched. The CDR3 loop spans 17 amino acids. This CDR3 reads CASSPGTGGIREDGYTF. DNA for the CDR3: TGTGCCAGCAGCCCCGGGACAGGGGGCATAAGAGAAGATGGCTACACCTTC.

The V gene is TRBV7-2, the J gene TRBJ1-1, with D unresolved. Germline CDR1 reads SGHTA; CDR2 reads FQGNSA. The CDR3 extends over 13 amino acids. Trimming stripped 5 bases from V and 4 bases from J, with 11 bases between. CDR3 residues: CASSRRGGTEAFF. The CDR3, as DNA: TGTGCCAGCAGCCGTCGGGGTGGCACTGAAGCTTTCTTT.

V and J are TRBV10-3 and TRBJ1-2; perhaps TRBD1 as D (5 bases). The germline CDR1 and CDR2 sequences are ENHRY and SYGVKD. The CDR3 totals 13 residues. Deletions cut 9 bases from V and 4 bases from J, with 15 bases between. CDR3 loop: CAILKDSVYGYTF. The CDR3 region has the DNA TGTGCCATTCTAAAAGACAGCGTCTATGGCTACACCTTC.